These 6 T cell receptor beta chains were sequenced from one sample in a study of T cell repertoires in cytomegalovirus infection. These receptors are not linked to any known antigen. TCRdb re-analysed the reads in MiXCR, keeping a single row per CDR3 protein. The sample lists about 900,000 distinct CDR3 sequences, less than 35% occurring once. Source: cultured CD8+ T cells from PBMCs, taken from culture after CMV antigen stimulation. The receptors originated from a human donor in good health (CMV status not recorded). Some clones in this sample may be carry-over from other donors' samples.

The J gene is TRBJ2-1, the V gene TRBV27; 9 positions agree with TRBD2. The CDR3 has 15 amino acids. Germline CDR1 is MNHEY and CDR2 is SMNVEV (reference sequence). Unmatched junction bases numbered 5, after V lost 0 bases and J lost 8 bases. The DNA of the CDR3 is TGTGCCAGCAGTTTATCGGCGGGGGGGCATCATGAGCAGTTCTTC. Its protein is CASSLSAGGHHEQFF.

The chain couples TRBV6-5 to TRBJ2-5; TRBD2 aligns across 10 bases. CDR3 length: 16 amino acids. Germline-derived CDR1 and CDR2 are MNHEY and SVGAGI. After removal of 2 bases from V and 1 base from J, the junction contained 4 bases not matched to a gene. The CDR3 spells CASSYTLAGAQETQYF. CDR3 in DNA: TGTGCCAGCAGTTACACGCTAGCGGGGGCCCAAGAGACCCAGTACTTC.

As for this clonotype: This may arise from a read error, as a much more abundant clone is one base away. This chain connects TRBV7-6 to TRBJ2-3; D gene unclear. The CDR3 length is 15 residues. Trimming shortened V by 2 bases and J by 2 bases, and 11 bases separated the two germline ends. CDR1 and CDR2 (germline): SGHVS, FNYEAQ. CDR3 DNA sequence: TGTGCCAGCAGCTTAATGGGATCCTACACAGATACGCAGTATTTT. This sequence encodes CASSLMGSYTDTQYF. Drawing the rest from reference TRBV7-6 and TRBJ2-3, the complete variable domain is GAGVSQSPRYKVTKRGQDVALRCDPISGHVSLYWYRQALGQGPEFLTYFNYEAQQDKSGLPNDRFSAERPEGSISTLTIQRTEQRDSAMYRCASSLMGSYTDTQYFGPGTRLTVL.

The chain couples TRBV27 to TRBJ1-4; D is possibly TRBD1 (6 bases). V was shortened by 6 bases and J by 8 bases, with 13 bases between the two germline ends. CDR3 length equals 13 residues. Germline V lookup: CDR1 MNHEY, CDR2 SMNVEV (reference sequence). Written as DNA, the CDR3 is TGTGCCAGCAGCCCAGGGACACTGGAAAAACTGTTTTTT. This sequence encodes CASSPGTLEKLFF.

The chain uses TRBV18 and TRBJ1-5; D is uncertain. The CDR3 has 16 residues. V lost 2 bases and J 5 bases, leaving 16 bases between the germline ends. The germline CDR1 and CDR2 sequences are KGHSH and LQKENI. The CDR3 nucleotides are TGTGCCAGCTCACCAAATTCTGCACAATCTTATCAGCCCCAGCATTTT. Its translation is CASSPNSAQSYQPQHF.

This clonotype was seen more than once but under ten times. This sequence joins TRBV28 and TRBJ1-5; D not certain. V lost 7 bases to trimming and J lost 1 base, with 14 bases between them. This CDR3 comprises 15 residues. Germline V lookup: CDR1 MDHEN, CDR2 SYDVKM. The CDR3 loop reads CASKEGIRSNQPQHF. CDR3 nucleotides: TGTGCCAGCAAAGAGGGAATACGAAGCAATCAGCCCCAGCATTTT.